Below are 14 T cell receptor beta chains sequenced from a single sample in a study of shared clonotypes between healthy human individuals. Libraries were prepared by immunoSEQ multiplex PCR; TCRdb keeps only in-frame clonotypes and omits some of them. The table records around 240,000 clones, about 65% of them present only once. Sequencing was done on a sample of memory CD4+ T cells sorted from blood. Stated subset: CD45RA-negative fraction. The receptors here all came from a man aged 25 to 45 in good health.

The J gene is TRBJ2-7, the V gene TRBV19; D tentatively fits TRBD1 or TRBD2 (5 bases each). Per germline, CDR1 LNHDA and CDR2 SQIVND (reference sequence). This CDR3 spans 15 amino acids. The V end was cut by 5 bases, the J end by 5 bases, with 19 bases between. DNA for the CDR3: TGTGCCAGTAGTTTTAAATGGGGGACCTCTAACGAGCAGTACTTC. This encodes CASSFKWGTSNEQYF.

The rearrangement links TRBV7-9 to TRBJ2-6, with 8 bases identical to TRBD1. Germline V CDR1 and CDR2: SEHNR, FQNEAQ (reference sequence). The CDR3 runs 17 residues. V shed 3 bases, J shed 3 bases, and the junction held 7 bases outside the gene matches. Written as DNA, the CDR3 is TGTGCCAGCAGCTTCGAGACAGGGGCGGGTGGGGCCAACGTCCTGACTTTC. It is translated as CASSFETGAGGANVLTF.

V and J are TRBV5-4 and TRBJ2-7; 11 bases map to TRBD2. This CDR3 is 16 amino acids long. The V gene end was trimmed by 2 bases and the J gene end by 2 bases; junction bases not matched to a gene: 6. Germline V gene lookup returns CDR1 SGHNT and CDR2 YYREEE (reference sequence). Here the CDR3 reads CASSFRDSGRAYEQYF. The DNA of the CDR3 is TGTGCCAGCAGCTTTCGCGATAGCGGGAGGGCCTACGAGCAGTACTTC.

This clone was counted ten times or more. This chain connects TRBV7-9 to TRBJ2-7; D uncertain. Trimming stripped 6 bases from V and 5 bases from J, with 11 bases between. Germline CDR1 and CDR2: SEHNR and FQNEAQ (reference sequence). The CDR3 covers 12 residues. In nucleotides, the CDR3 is TGTGCCAGCAGGCGTCAGGTCCACGAGCAGTACTTC. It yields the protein CASRRQVHEQYF.

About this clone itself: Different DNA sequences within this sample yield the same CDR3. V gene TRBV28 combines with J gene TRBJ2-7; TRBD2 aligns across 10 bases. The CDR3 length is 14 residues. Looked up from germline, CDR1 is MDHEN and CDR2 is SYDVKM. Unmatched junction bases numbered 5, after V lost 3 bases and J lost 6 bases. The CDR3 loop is CASSFLAGESEQYF. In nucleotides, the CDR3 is TGTGCCAGCAGTTTCCTAGCGGGAGAGAGCGAGCAGTACTTC.

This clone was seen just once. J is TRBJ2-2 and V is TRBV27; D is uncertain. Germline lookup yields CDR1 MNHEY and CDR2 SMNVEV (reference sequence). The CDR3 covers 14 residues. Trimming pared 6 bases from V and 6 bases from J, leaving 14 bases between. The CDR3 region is CASRLSVVAGELFF. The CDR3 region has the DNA TGTGCCAGCAGATTGTCTGTAGTGGCCGGGGAGCTGTTTTTT.

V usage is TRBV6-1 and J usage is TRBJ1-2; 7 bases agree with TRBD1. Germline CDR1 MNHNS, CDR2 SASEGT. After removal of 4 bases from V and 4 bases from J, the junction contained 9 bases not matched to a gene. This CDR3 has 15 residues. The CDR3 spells CASSATTGIAYGYTF. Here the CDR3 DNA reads TGTGCCAGCAGTGCGACGACAGGGATTGCCTATGGCTACACCTTC.

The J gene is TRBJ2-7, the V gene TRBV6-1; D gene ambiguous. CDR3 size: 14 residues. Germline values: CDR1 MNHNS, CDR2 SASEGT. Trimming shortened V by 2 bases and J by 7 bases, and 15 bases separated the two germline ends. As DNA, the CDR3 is TGTGCCAGCAGTGAATCATTCCCCGTCCTGGAGCAGTACTTC. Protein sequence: CASSESFPVLEQYF.

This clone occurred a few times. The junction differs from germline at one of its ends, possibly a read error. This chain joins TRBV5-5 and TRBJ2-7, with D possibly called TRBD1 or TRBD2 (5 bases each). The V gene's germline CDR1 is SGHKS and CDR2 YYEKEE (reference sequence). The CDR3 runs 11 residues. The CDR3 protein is CASSFQGRSIF. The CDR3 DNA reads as TGTGCCAGCAGCTTCCAGGGACGGAGTATTTTC.

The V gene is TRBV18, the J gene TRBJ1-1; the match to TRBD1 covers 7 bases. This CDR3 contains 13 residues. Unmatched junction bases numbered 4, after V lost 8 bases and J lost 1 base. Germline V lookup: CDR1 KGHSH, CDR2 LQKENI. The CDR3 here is CASTGQANTEAFF. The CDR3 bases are TGTGCCAGCACCGGACAGGCGAACACTGAAGCTTTCTTT.

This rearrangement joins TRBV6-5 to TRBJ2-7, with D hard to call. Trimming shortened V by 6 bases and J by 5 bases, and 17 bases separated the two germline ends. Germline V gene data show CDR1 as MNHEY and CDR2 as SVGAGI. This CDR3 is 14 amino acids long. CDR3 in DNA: TGTGCCAGCAGGGTGGGCCACAGAAGGGACGAGCAGTACTTC. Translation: CASRVGHRRDEQYF.

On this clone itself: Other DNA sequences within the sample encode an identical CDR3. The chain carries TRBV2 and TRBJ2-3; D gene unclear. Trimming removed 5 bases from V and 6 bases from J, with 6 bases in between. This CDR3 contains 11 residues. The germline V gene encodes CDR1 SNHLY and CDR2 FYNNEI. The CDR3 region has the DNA TGTGCCAGCAGTTTAACCGATACGCAGTATTTT. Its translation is CASSLTDTQYF.

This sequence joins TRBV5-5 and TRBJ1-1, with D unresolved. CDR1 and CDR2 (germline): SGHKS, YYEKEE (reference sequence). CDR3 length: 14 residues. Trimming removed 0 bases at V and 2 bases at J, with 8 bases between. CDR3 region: CASSLAGGNTEAFF. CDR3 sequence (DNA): TGTGCCAGCAGCTTGGCTGGAGGAAACACTGAAGCTTTCTTT.

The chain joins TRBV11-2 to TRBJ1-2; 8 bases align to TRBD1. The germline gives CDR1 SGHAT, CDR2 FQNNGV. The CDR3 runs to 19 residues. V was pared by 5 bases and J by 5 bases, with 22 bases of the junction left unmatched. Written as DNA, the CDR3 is TGTGCCAGCAGCGCCTGGTCAGGGGGCGGACGGGTCGGGTCATATGGCTACACCTTC. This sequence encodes CASSAWSGGGRVGSYGYTF.